Here is one TCR beta chain with its context. What it binds is not known. The germline V gene encodes CDR1 SGHAT and CDR2 FQNNGV. This CDR3 spans 18 amino acids. V lost 5 bases and J lost 5, with 22 bases in between. The data were obtained in a study of neoadjuvant anti-PD-1 for oral cavity cancer. Study-level background: Non-progressing patients received a fourth nivolumab dose near day 43, then surgery on days 50-56.

Indicated time point: after neoadjuvant nivolumab, at surgical resection. Here immunoSEQ multiplex PCR was the method, and the copy in TCRdb shows in-frame clones only, minus some. In the table there are over 65,000 clones, about nine tenths of which are singletons. General study results and limits: PBMC Gini-index clonality exceeded responders' in non-responders post-nivolumab. Higher pretreatment blood Treg/Th17 ratios correlated with higher pretreatment blood and lower post-treatment tumor TCRbeta clonality.

J is TRBJ2-6 and V is TRBV11-2; a weak D match, TRBD2 (5 bases). This sample comprised PBMCs, obtained after nivolumab (anti-PD-1) treatment. This TCR derives from a person aged 35 to 85 with oral cavity squamous cell carcinoma. The CDR3 loop reads CASSAGQKQQSRANVLTF. CDR3 bases: TGTGCCAGCAGCGCGGGCCAAAAGCAACAAAGTCGGGCCAACGTCCTGACTTTC.